These 10 T cell receptor beta chains came from one sample sequenced in a study of blood T cell repertoires in COVID-19. Produced via immunoSEQ multiplex PCR; TCRdb's table is partial and in-frame only. The profile covers some 26,000 clones, with around 86% appearing a single time and about two thirds taken by the ten largest. Sequenced: peripheral blood. The receptors stem from a man aged 70 or older with acute or convalescent COVID-19.

The chain employs TRBV10-3 and TRBJ1-4; perhaps TRBD1 as D (6 bases). This CDR3 has 16 amino acids. V was clipped by 0 bases and J by 6 bases, with 14 bases between them. Looked up from germline, CDR1 is ENHRY and CDR2 is SYGVKD. Here the CDR3 DNA reads TGTGCCATCAGTGAGTCGAATCTAGGGGGGGATGAAAAACTGTTTTTT. Amino acids: CAISESNLGGDEKLFF.

With regard to this clone: At one of its ends the junction is not consistent with the germline gene, which may arise from a read error. The V gene is TRBV2, the J gene TRBJ2-2; TRBD1 agrees at 7 bases. Germline values: CDR1 SNHLY, CDR2 FYNNEI. The CDR3 contains 15 residues. DNA for the CDR3: TGTGCCAGCAGGGAAGGGGGCGCAGGAACCGGGGAGCTGTTTTTT. It is translated as CASREGGAGTGELFF.

The chain employs TRBV9 and TRBJ1-5; TRBD1 might be the D (5 bases). This CDR3 contains 15 residues. V lost 0 bases and J lost 6, with 13 bases in between. Germline V lookup: CDR1 SGDLS, CDR2 YYNGEE. This CDR3 reads CASSVGGETGQPQHF. CDR3 DNA sequence: TGTGCCAGCAGCGTAGGGGGGGAGACCGGTCAGCCCCAGCATTTT.

The chain is built from TRBV13 and TRBJ1-6, with D unresolved. Germline V lookup: CDR1 PRHDT, CDR2 FYEKMQ (reference sequence). This CDR3 comprises 15 residues. Trimming removed 5 bases from V and 7 bases from J, with 15 bases in between. DNA for the CDR3: TGTGCCAGCAGCGATCGGGTTTGGAGCAATTCACCCCTCCACTTT. As protein: CASSDRVWSNSPLHF.

V gene TRBV11-2 combines with J gene TRBJ2-7; 13 nucleotides match TRBD2. With 5 bases clipped from V and 9 bases from J, the junction kept 10 bases outside the gene matches. This CDR3 has 15 amino acids. Germline loops: CDR1 SGHAT, CDR2 FQNNGV. CDR3 loop: CASSPRTSGGSGQYF. Here the CDR3 DNA reads TGTGCCAGCAGCCCCCGGACTAGCGGGGGTTCCGGGCAGTACTTC.

This chain uses TRBV6-2 or TRBV6-3 with TRBJ2-7; D perhaps matches TRBD2 (5 bases). Germline CDR1 is MNHEY and CDR2 is SVGEGT. The CDR3 spans 13 residues. Trimming pared 2 bases from V and 5 bases from J, leaving 10 bases between. The CDR3 sequence: CASSYPVGDEQYF. Written as DNA, the CDR3 is TGTGCCAGCAGTTACCCGGTCGGGGACGAGCAGTACTTC.

The rearrangement uses TRBV7-2 and TRBJ1-2; D is perhaps TRBD1 (5 bases). This CDR3 spans 12 amino acids. CDR1 is SGHTA and CDR2 is FQGNSA in the germline V gene. V was trimmed by 8 bases and J by 6 bases, leaving 13 bases between them. The CDR3 spells CASAFLGDGYTF. The CDR3, as DNA: TGTGCCAGCGCCTTTTTAGGGGATGGCTACACCTTC. The entire variable domain, with the rest obtained from reference TRBV7-2 and TRBJ1-2, is as follows: GAGVSQSPSNKVTEKGKDVELRCDPISGHTALYWYRQSLGQGLEFLIYFQGNSAPDKSGLPSDRFSAERTGGSVSTLTIQRTQQEDSAVYLCASAFLGDGYTFGSGTRLTVV.

This chain links TRBV18 with TRBJ1-3, with D tentatively TRBD1 (5 bases). This CDR3 is built from 14 residues. The germline V gene encodes CDR1 KGHSH and CDR2 LQKENI. Trimming stripped 1 base from V and 2 bases from J, with 6 bases between. CDR3 sequence reads: CASSPRRAGNTIYF. The CDR3 DNA sequence: TGTGCCAGCTCACCACGCAGGGCTGGAAACACCATATATTTT.

The sample holds one count of this clone. This chain links TRBV27 with TRBJ1-6; D may be TRBD1 (6 bases). V was cut by 8 bases and J by 8 bases, with 25 bases left in between. Germline assignment: CDR1 MNHEY and CDR2 SMNVEV (reference sequence). The CDR3 runs 17 residues. This CDR3 is CASRRDIAFKRDSPLHF. CDR3 coding DNA: TGTGCCAGCCGCCGGGACATAGCTTTTAAGAGGGATTCACCCCTCCACTTT.

The chain combines TRBV4-3 with TRBJ2-5; D is perhaps TRBD1 (6 bases). Deletions cut 0 bases from V and 5 bases from J, with 10 bases between. The CDR3 covers 14 residues. In germline, CDR1 is LGHNA, CDR2 YSLEER. The CDR3 sequence is CASSQDPRGETQYF. The CDR3 nucleotides read TGCGCCAGCAGCCAAGATCCGAGGGGGGAGACCCAGTACTTC.